This T cell receptor beta chain originates from a study of CD8 T cells in Susac syndrome. TCR beta sequences were obtained from blood CD8+ and CD4+ T cells. Multiple sclerosis controls were treatment-naive patients with stable or active relapsing-remitting disease. An amount of RNA that ranged from roughly 0.45 to 1 ug was reverse transcribed with random hexamers. MiXCR, run by TCRdb on the immunoSEQ multiplex PCR reads, gives a single entry per CDR3 protein. The table includes tens of thousands of distinct CDR3 sequences, about 91% detected once. V lost 5 bases and J lost 5, with 12 bases in between. Germline values: CDR1 DFQATT, CDR2 SNEGSKA (reference sequence). The CDR3 has 12 amino acids.

The V call is TRBV20-1, the J call TRBJ1-1, with D hard to call. Sequenced input: CD8+ T cells from PBMCs. The receptor was derived from a human donor with multiple sclerosis. In nucleotides, the CDR3 is TGCAGTGCTTGGGGAGGGAATACTGAAGCTTTCTTT. Protein product: CSAWGGNTEAFF.